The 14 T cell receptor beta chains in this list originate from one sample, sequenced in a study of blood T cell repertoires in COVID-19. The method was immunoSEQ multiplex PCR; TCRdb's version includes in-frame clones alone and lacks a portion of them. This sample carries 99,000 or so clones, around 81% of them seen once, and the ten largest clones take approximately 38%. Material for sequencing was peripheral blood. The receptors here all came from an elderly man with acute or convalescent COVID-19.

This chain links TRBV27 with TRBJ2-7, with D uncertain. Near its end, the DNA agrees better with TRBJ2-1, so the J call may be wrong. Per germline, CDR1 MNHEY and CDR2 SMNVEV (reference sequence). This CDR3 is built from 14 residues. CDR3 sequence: CASRGTNSYNEQFF. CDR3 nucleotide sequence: TGTGCCAGCAGAGGAACTAACTCCTACAATGAGCAGTTCTTC.

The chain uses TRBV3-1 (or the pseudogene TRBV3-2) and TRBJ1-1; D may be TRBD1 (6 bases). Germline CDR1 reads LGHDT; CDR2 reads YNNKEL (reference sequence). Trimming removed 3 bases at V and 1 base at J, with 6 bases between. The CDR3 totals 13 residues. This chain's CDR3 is CASSQTGNTEAFF. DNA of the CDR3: TGTGCCAGCAGCCAGACAGGGAACACTGAAGCTTTCTTT.

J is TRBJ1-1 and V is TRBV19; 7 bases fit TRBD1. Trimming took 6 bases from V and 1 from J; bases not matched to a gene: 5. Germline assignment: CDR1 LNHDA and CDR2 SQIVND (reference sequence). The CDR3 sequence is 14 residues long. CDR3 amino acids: CASRTGQENTEAFF. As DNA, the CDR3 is TGTGCCAGTAGAACCGGACAGGAGAACACTGAAGCTTTCTTT.

CDR3 nucleotide sequence: TGTGCCACCATCCGGACAGGGGGCACTGAAGCTTTCTTT. Encoded protein: CATIRTGGTEAFF. The J gene is TRBJ1-1, the V gene TRBV24-1, with 10 nucleotides matching TRBD1. The CDR3 length is 13 residues. V dropped 8 bases and J dropped 4; count of bases not matched to a gene: 3. From germline, CDR1 is KGHDR and CDR2 SFDVKD.

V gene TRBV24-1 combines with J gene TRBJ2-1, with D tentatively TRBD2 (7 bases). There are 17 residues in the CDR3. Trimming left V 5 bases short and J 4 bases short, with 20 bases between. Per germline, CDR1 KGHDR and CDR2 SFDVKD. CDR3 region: CATSAPGTEGGYNEQFF. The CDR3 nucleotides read TGTGCCACCAGTGCCCCGGGAACCGAGGGGGGGTACAATGAGCAGTTCTTC.

In DNA, the CDR3 is TGCGCCAGCAGCATGGAACCGGGACTAGCGGGAGCAGATACGCAGTATTTT. It specifies CASSMEPGLAGADTQYF. The chain combines TRBV5-1 with TRBJ2-3, with TRBD2 matching 14 bases. The CDR3 spans 17 residues. Trimming took 4 bases from V and 4 from J; bases not matched to a gene: 8. Germline V gives CDR1 SGHRS, CDR2 YFSETQ. Complete variable domain (other parts from reference TRBV5-1 and TRBJ2-3): KAGVTQTPRYLIKTRGQQVTLSCSPISGHRSVSWYQQTPGQGLQFLFEYFSETQRNKGNFPGRFSGRQFSNSRSEMNVSTLELGDSALYLCASSMEPGLAGADTQYFGPGTRLTVL.

Written as DNA, the CDR3 is TGTGCCAGCAGCTTAACTGGACTAGCGTCAGAGACCCAGTACTTC. The encoded protein is CASSLTGLASETQYF. The V call is TRBV7-3, the J call TRBJ2-5, with TRBD2 matching 9 bases. In germline, CDR1 is SGHTA, CDR2 FQGTGA. J gave up 4 bases and V 0 bases, and 3 bases lay outside the gene matches. The CDR3 runs 15 residues. Full variable domain (outside the CDR3, taken from reference TRBV7-3 and TRBJ2-5): GAGVSQTPSNKVTEKGKYVELRCDPISGHTALYWYRQSLGQGPEFLIYFQGTGAADDSGLPNDRFFAVRPEGSVSTLKIQRTERGDSAVYLCASSLTGLASETQYFGPGTRLLVL.

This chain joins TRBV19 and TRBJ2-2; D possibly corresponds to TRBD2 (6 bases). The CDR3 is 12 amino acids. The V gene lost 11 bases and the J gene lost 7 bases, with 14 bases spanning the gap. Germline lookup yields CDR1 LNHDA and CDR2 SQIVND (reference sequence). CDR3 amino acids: CAGRTGVGELFF. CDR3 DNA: TGTGCCGGGCGGACGGGGGTCGGGGAGCTGTTTTTT.

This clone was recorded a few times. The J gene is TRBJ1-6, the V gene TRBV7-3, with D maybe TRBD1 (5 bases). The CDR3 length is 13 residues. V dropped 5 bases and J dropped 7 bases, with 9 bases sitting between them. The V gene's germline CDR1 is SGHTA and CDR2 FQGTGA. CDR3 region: CASSKGENSPLHF. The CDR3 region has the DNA TGTGCCAGCAGCAAAGGGGAAAATTCACCCCTCCACTTT.

Here the CDR3 DNA reads TGTGCCAGCAGCTCGTTTAATACACAGGGAACTCAGCCCCAGCATTTT. As protein: CASSSFNTQGTQPQHF. The chain is built from TRBV5-5 and TRBJ1-5; D may be TRBD1 (6 bases). Looked up from germline, CDR1 is SGHKS and CDR2 is YYEKEE (reference sequence). The CDR3 extends over 16 amino acids. Trimming took 3 bases from V and 6 from J, leaving 19 bases between them.

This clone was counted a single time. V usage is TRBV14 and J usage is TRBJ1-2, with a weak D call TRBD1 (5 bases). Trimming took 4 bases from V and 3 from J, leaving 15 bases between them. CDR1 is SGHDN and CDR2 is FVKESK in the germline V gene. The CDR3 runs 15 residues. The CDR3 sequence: CASSPQGTAHYGYTF. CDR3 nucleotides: TGTGCCAGCAGCCCCCAGGGAACAGCGCACTATGGCTACACCTTC.

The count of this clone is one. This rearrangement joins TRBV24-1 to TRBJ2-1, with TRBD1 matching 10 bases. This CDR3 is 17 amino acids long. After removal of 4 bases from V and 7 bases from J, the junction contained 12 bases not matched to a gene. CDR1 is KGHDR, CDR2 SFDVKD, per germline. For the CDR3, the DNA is TGTGCCACCAGTGAGCACCCGGGACAGGGGAGGAAGAATGAGCAGTTCTTC. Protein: CATSEHPGQGRKNEQFF.

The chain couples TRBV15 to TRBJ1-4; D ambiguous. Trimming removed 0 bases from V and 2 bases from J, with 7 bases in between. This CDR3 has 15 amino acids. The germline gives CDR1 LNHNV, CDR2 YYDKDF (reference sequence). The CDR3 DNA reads TGTGCCACCAGCAGAGATGGGCTGACTAATGAAAAACTGTTTTTT. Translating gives CATSRDGLTNEKLFF.

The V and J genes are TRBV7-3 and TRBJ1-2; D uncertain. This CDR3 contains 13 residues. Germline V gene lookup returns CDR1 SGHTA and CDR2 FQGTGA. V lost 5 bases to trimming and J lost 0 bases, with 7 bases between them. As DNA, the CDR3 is TGTGCCAGCAGCCCCGCAGCTAACTATGGCTACACCTTC. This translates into CASSPAANYGYTF.